A selection of T cell receptor beta chains follows, all from one sample in a study of OX40 agonist ivuxolimab in advanced cancers. The data were produced by immunoSEQ multiplex PCR, yet TCRdb's version contains in-frame clones alone and is incomplete. Of 30,000 to 40,000 clones in the sample, around nine tenths are singletons; the top ten hold 9.1%. The starting material was CD4+ or CD8+ T cells sorted from blood, obtained in a trial of the OX40 agonist ivuxolimab. The receptors here all came from an adult with an advanced solid tumor such as melanoma, head and neck, liver or kidney cancer. Each CDR3 is given with its conserved first and last residue. Each record gives: CDR3 protein, CDR3 DNA, J gene, D gene, clone size, V gene. A D gene is named only where the DNA matches it firmly. Expanded clones are given a class, and other clones once, few, many or no size at all.

CDR3aa: CVTGQGAYEQYF
CDR3nt: TGTGTCACCGGACAGGGAGCCTACGAGCAGTACTTC
j_gene: TRBJ2-7
d_gene: TRBD1
abundance: -
v_gene: TRBV28

CDR3aa: CASSTTNSGVEKLFF
CDR3nt: TGTGCCAGCAGCACAACGAATTCAGGGGTCGAAAAACTGTTTTTT
j_gene: TRBJ1-4
d_gene: -
abundance: -
v_gene: TRBV7-8

CDR3aa: CASRTTSGRPHEQFF
CDR3nt: TGTGCCAGTAGAACCACTAGCGGGAGACCCCATGAGCAGTTCTTC
j_gene: TRBJ2-1
d_gene: TRBD2
abundance: -
v_gene: TRBV19

CDR3aa: CATKTSGNTGELFF
CDR3nt: TGTGCCACCAAGACTAGCGGGAACACCGGGGAGCTGTTTTTT
j_gene: TRBJ2-2
d_gene: TRBD2
abundance: -
v_gene: TRBV19

CDR3aa: CASSQVGLATDTQYF
CDR3nt: TGCGCCAGCAGCCAAGTCGGACTAGCCACAGATACGCAGTATTTT
j_gene: TRBJ2-3
d_gene: TRBD2
abundance: -
v_gene: TRBV4-1

CDR3aa: CASSSQSSEQYF
CDR3nt: TGTGCCAGCAGCTCCCAATCCTCCGAGCAGTACTTC
j_gene: TRBJ2-7
d_gene: -
abundance: -
v_gene: TRBV11-2

CDR3aa: CASSEAGTADYYEQYF
CDR3nt: TGTGCCAGCAGTGAAGCCGGCACAGCCGATTACTACGAGCAGTACTTC
j_gene: TRBJ2-7
d_gene: -
abundance: -
v_gene: TRBV6-1

CDR3aa: CASSRKGAGSGANVLTF
CDR3nt: TGTGCCAGTAGTCGGAAAGGGGCGGGCTCTGGGGCCAACGTCCTGACTTTC
j_gene: TRBJ2-6
d_gene: -
abundance: -
v_gene: TRBV19

CDR3aa: CASRWTSGFYEQYF
CDR3nt: TGTGCCAGCAGGTGGACTAGCGGTTTCTACGAGCAGTACTTC
j_gene: TRBJ2-7
d_gene: TRBD2
abundance: -
v_gene: TRBV6-6

CDR3aa: CASSLRAPDPGFGGELFF
CDR3nt: TGTGCCAGCAGCTTAAGGGCCCCGGACCCCGGGTTTGGCGGGGAGCTGTTTTTT
j_gene: TRBJ2-2
d_gene: -
abundance: -
v_gene: TRBV7-2

CDR3aa: CASTYRSGYTF
CDR3nt: TGTGCCAGCACCTATCGGTCAGGTTACACCTTC
j_gene: TRBJ1-2
d_gene: -
abundance: -
v_gene: TRBV6-5

CDR3aa: CASRPGGSEKLFF
CDR3nt: TGTGCCAGCAGACCGGGGGGGAGTGAAAAACTGTTTTTT
j_gene: TRBJ1-4
d_gene: -
abundance: -
v_gene: TRBV7-9

CDR3aa: CASSLGRETPTDTQYF
CDR3nt: TGCGCCAGCAGCTTGGGTCGTGAGACTCCAACAGATACGCAGTATTTT
j_gene: TRBJ2-3
d_gene: -
abundance: -
v_gene: TRBV5-1

CDR3aa: CASSLRTDKVGYTF
CDR3nt: TGTGCCAGCAGCCTCCGGACCGACAAAGTCGGCTACACCTTC
j_gene: TRBJ1-2
d_gene: -
abundance: once
v_gene: TRBV7-9

CDR3aa: CASSPRMTGELFF
CDR3nt: TGTGCCAGCAGCCCCAGGATGACCGGGGAGCTGTTTTTT
j_gene: TRBJ2-2
d_gene: -
abundance: -
v_gene: TRBV6-1

CDR3aa: CASSYSTRPIIHEQYF
CDR3nt: TGTGCCAGCAGTTACTCGACGAGACCTATCATCCACGAGCAGTACTTC
j_gene: TRBJ2-7
d_gene: -
abundance: -
v_gene: TRBV6-5